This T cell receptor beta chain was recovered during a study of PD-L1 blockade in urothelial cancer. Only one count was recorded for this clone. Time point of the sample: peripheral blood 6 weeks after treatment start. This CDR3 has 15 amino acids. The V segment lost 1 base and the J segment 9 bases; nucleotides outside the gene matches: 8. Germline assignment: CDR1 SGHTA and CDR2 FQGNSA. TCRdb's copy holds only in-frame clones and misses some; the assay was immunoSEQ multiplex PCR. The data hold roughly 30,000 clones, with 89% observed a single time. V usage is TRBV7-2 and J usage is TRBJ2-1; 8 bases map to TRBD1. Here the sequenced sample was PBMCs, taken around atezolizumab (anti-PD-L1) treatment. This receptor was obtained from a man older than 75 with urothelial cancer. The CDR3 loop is CASSLGSTGAREQFF. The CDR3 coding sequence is TGTGCCAGCAGCTTAGGTTCGACAGGGGCGCGTGAGCAGTTCTTC.